The present TCR beta chain was sequenced within a study of technical replicates of blood from several donors. V was pared by 2 bases and J by 7 bases, with 4 bases of the junction left unmatched. Looked up from germline, CDR1 is SGHRS and CDR2 is YFSETQ. The CDR3 extends over 14 amino acids. The data were produced by immunoSEQ multiplex PCR, yet TCRdb's version contains in-frame clones alone and is incomplete. The sample lists over 10,000 clones, around 93% seen once, with about 7.6% in the top ten. This sequence was found in a human donor in good health. This chain links TRBV5-1 with TRBJ2-1, with TRBD2 matching over 9 bases. The sample consisted of PBMCs. The CDR3 nucleotides are TGCGCCAGCAGCTTAGGCGGGAGGGGAAATGAGCAGTTCTTC. Its protein is CASSLGGRGNEQFF.